This entry lists 27 T cell receptor beta chains sequenced from one sample in a study of graft-versus-host responses after intestinal transplantation. Method: immunoSEQ multiplex PCR; TCRdb's copy keeps in-frame clones and lacks some. Altogether some 97,000 clones are present, roughly 90% being singletons, with the ten largest covering about 0.93%. Their target antigens are unknown. Specimen: unstimulated CD4+ T cells sorted from spleen or lymph node cells, collected before transplant. The receptors stem from a human donor who was the organ donor for an intestinal transplant.

The gene calls are TRBV5-4 and TRBJ1-3; D not certain. The germline V and J ends were trimmed by 6 bases and 0 bases, with 10 bases remaining between them. This CDR3 contains 14 residues. The germline V gene encodes CDR1 SGHNT and CDR2 YYREEE (reference sequence). The CDR3 sequence: CASIDSSSGNTIYF. CDR3 in DNA: TGTGCCAGCATTGACTCGAGCTCTGGAAACACCATATATTTT.

Only one count was recorded for this clone. This chain uses TRBV30 with TRBJ2-5; either TRBD1 or TRBD2 may supply D (6 bases each). Germline CDR1 reads GTSNPN; CDR2 reads SVGIG (reference sequence). CDR3 length: 13 residues. The V end lost 2 bases, the J end lost 3 bases, and 10 bases lay between the germline ends. This CDR3 is CAWSLGGKETQYF. The CDR3 nucleotides read TGTGCCTGGAGTTTAGGGGGGAAAGAGACCCAGTACTTC.

This clone has only a few counts. The V call is TRBV10-3, the J call TRBJ2-1, with D possibly TRBD1 on 6 matching bases. The length of the CDR3 is 11 residues. The germline gives CDR1 ENHRY, CDR2 SYGVKD. V lost 6 bases and J 9 bases, leaving 9 bases between the germline ends. This CDR3 is CAISRGGEQFF. The DNA of the CDR3 is TGTGCCATCAGCAGGGGCGGTGAGCAGTTCTTC.

The genes are TRBV30 and TRBJ2-3; no reliable D call. This CDR3 has 12 residues. The V and J ends lost 2 bases and 3 bases respectively, with 6 bases between them. CDR1 GTSNPN and CDR2 SVGIG come from the germline V gene (reference sequence). CDR3 DNA sequence: TGTGCCTGGAGTCTCGCGACAGATACGCAGTATTTT. Its protein is CAWSLATDTQYF.

The V call is TRBV15, the J call TRBJ2-7; D is undetermined. Between the trimmed V and J ends, which lost 0 bases and 2 bases, there was a span of 14 bases. The CDR3 runs to 16 residues. Germline-derived CDR1 and CDR2 are LNHNV and YYDKDF (reference sequence). CDR3 nucleotides: TGTGCCACCAGCAGAGACGAGACCCTGATGACCTACGAGCAGTACTTC. Amino acid sequence: CATSRDETLMTYEQYF. The variable domain in full, completed from reference TRBV15 and TRBJ2-7, reads DAMVIQNPRYQVTQFGKPVTLSCSQTLNHNVMYWYQQKSSQAPKLLFHYYDKDFNNEADTPDNFQSRRPNTSFCFLDIRSPGLGDTAMYLCATSRDETLMTYEQYFGPGTRLTVT.

This clone was seen just once. The rearrangement links TRBV5-1 to TRBJ1-4; 7 bases map to TRBD1. From germline, CDR1 is SGHRS and CDR2 YFSETQ. The V gene end was trimmed by 0 bases and the J gene end by 12 bases; junction bases not matched to a gene: 8. This CDR3 contains 14 residues. This CDR3 reads CASSLDLQGTQLFF. DNA of the CDR3: TGCGCCAGCAGCTTGGATTTACAGGGGACCCAACTGTTTTTT.

The rearrangement uses TRBV30 and TRBJ1-1; weak D call: TRBD1 (5 bases). CDR3 length: 13 amino acids. V was clipped by 3 bases and J by 0 bases, with 8 bases between them. Looked up from germline, CDR1 is GTSNPN and CDR2 is SVGIG (reference sequence). CDR3 DNA sequence: TGTGCCTGGAGAGACAGCCTGAACACTGAAGCTTTCTTT. Its translation is CAWRDSLNTEAFF.

The V call is TRBV2, the J call TRBJ2-5, with unresolved D. Trimming cost V 10 bases and J 1 base, with 22 bases left between them. Germline loops: CDR1 SNHLY, CDR2 FYNNEI. This CDR3 is built from 16 residues. This CDR3 is CATDRRIIIGQETQYF. The CDR3, as DNA: TGTGCCACCGACCGGCGCATTATAATCGGCCAAGAGACCCAGTACTTC. Combining the CDR3 with reference TRBV2 and TRBJ2-5 gives the whole variable domain EPEVTQTPSHQVTQMGQEVILRCVPISNHLYFYWYRQILGQKVEFLVSFYNNEISEKSEIFDDQFSVERPDGSNFTLKIRSTKLEDSAMYFCATDRRIIIGQETQYFGPGTRLLVL.

This clone was found once. The V call is TRBV19, the J call TRBJ2-7, with D possibly matching TRBD2 (7 bases). This CDR3 comprises 15 residues. The germline V and J ends were trimmed by 4 bases and 6 bases, with 19 bases remaining between them. The germline CDR1 and CDR2 sequences are LNHDA and SQIVND (reference sequence). CDR3 amino acids: CASSSGGRALAEQYF. The DNA of the CDR3 is TGTGCCAGTAGTAGCGGGGGCAGGGCCTTGGCCGAGCAGTACTTC.

The chain joins TRBV5-4 to TRBJ1-2; D is unresolved. The CDR3 consists of 15 residues. From germline, CDR1 is SGHNT and CDR2 YYREEE (reference sequence). V was shortened by 0 bases and J by 3 bases, with 12 bases between the two germline ends. CDR3: CASSLEGRRYYGYTF. CDR3 coding DNA: TGTGCCAGCAGCTTGGAGGGCAGAAGGTACTATGGCTACACCTTC.

The J gene is TRBJ2-5, the V gene TRBV25-1; D might be TRBD2 (5 bases). The CDR3 has 15 amino acids. Germline-derived CDR1 and CDR2 are MGHDK and SYGVNS. V was pared by 6 bases and J by 1 base, with 15 bases between. The CDR3 DNA follows: TGTGCCAGCAGAAAAGGAGGCAGCTTCCAAGAGACCCAGTACTTC. Its translation is CASRKGGSFQETQYF.

The gene calls are TRBV11-2 and TRBJ1-4; the match to TRBD1 covers 7 bases. The V gene end was trimmed by 3 bases and the J gene end by 5 bases; junction bases not matched to a gene: 6. There are 15 residues in the CDR3. The germline V gene has CDR1 SGHAT and CDR2 FQNNGV. This chain's CDR3 is CASSFRGQINEKLFF. The CDR3, as DNA: TGTGCCAGCAGCTTTCGGGGACAGATAAATGAAAAACTGTTTTTT.

The chain uses TRBV28 and TRBJ1-1; 8 nucleotides line up with TRBD1. In germline, CDR1 is MDHEN, CDR2 SYDVKM. Losses at the gene ends were 6 bases for V and 5 bases for J; bases not matched to a gene: 5. This CDR3 spans 13 amino acids. The CDR3 sequence: CASSFTGGTEAFF. CDR3 in DNA: TGTGCCAGCAGCTTTACAGGGGGGACTGAAGCTTTCTTT. The full variable domain, in which reference TRBV28 and TRBJ1-1 provide the parts outside the CDR3, is DVKVTQSSRYLVKRTGEKVFLECVQDMDHENMFWYRQDPGLGLRLIYFSYDVKMKEKGDIPEGYSVSREKKERFSLILESASTNQTSMYLCASSFTGGTEAFFGQGTRLTVV.

V gene TRBV14 combines with J gene TRBJ1-1; D not resolved. The CDR3 spans 12 residues. Germline assignment: CDR1 SGHDN and CDR2 FVKESK. Between the trimmed V and J ends, which lost 5 bases and 13 bases, there was a span of 17 bases. The CDR3 DNA reads TGTGCCAGCAGCTACGGTGTGGGGATGGTTTTCTTT. This codes for CASSYGVGMVFF.

The chain couples TRBV5-8 to TRBJ1-5, with 8 bases identical to TRBD1. From germline, CDR1 is SGHTS and CDR2 YDEGEE. J was trimmed by 0 bases and V by 3 bases; bases with no gene match: 8. This CDR3 spans 17 amino acids. CDR3 nucleotide sequence: TGTGCCAGCAGCTATGACAGGGGCGGGTATAGCAATCAGCCCCAGCATTTT. It translates to CASSYDRGGYSNQPQHF.

The gene calls are TRBV5-1 and TRBJ2-4; perhaps TRBD2 as D (5 bases). V lost 4 bases and J 2 bases, leaving 16 bases between the germline ends. The CDR3 spans 16 residues. Germline V gene lookup returns CDR1 SGHRS and CDR2 YFSETQ. The chain's CDR3 is CASSVTGYYPKNIQYF. DNA of the CDR3: TGCGCCAGCAGCGTCACGGGGTATTATCCCAAAAACATTCAGTACTTC.

The chain couples TRBV15 to TRBJ2-1; D possibly uses TRBD1 or TRBD2 (5 bases each). This CDR3 comprises 14 residues. CDR1 and CDR2 from the germline V gene are LNHNV and YYDKDF (reference sequence). Trimming shortened V by 9 bases and J by 4 bases, and 16 bases separated the two germline ends. CDR3 DNA: TGTGCCACTATCCGGGACGGCATTTACAATGAGCAGTTCTTC. This sequence encodes CATIRDGIYNEQFF.

The V and J genes are TRBV5-6 and TRBJ1-3, with 8 bases fitting TRBD1. J gave up 4 bases and V 0 bases, and 0 bases lay outside the gene matches. Germline V CDR1 and CDR2: SGHDT, YYEEEE. The length of the CDR3 is 14 residues. For the CDR3, the DNA is TGTGCCAGCAGCTTGGCAGGGGGCGGAAACACCATATATTTT. Its translation: CASSLAGGGNTIYF.

This chain links TRBV28 with TRBJ2-4; 8 nucleotides match TRBD2. Looked up from germline, CDR1 is MDHEN and CDR2 is SYDVKM. Trimming removed 6 bases from V and 0 bases from J; junction bases left unmatched: 4. The CDR3 is made up of 15 amino acids. The DNA for the CDR3 is TGTGCCAGCAGCCCGGGGGGGGTAGCCAAAAACATTCAGTACTTC. It codes for CASSPGGVAKNIQYF.

In regard to this clone: The conserved phenylalanine or tryptophan normally closing the CDR3 is absent here, so this likely arose from a read error. The chain recombines TRBV19 with TRBJ1-2, with 8 bases identical to TRBD1. The CDR3 totals 13 residues. In germline, CDR1 is LNHDA, CDR2 SQIVND (reference sequence). V trimming: 6 bases; J trimming: 0 bases; junction bases outside the gene matches: 0. This chain's CDR3 is CASRGQANYGYTL. CDR3 DNA: TGTGCCAGTAGGGGACAGGCTAACTATGGCTACACCCTC.

Concerning this clone: One end of the junction does not line up with germline, which may come from a read error. The gene calls are TRBV28 and TRBJ2-7; 9 positions match TRBD1. The CDR3 extends over 11 amino acids. Germline values: CDR1 MDHEN, CDR2 SYDVKM. This CDR3 is CASSLGTGIVF. In nucleotides, the CDR3 is TGTGCCAGCAGCCTAGGGACAGGGATCGTCTTC. Drawing the rest from reference TRBV28 and TRBJ2-7, the complete variable domain is DVKVTQSSRYLVKRTGEKVFLECVQDMDHENMFWYRQDPGLGLRLIYFSYDVKMKEKGDIPEGYSVSREKKERFSLILESASTNQTSMYLCASSLGTGIVFGPGTRLTVT.

This clone was seen once. Written as DNA, the CDR3 is TGTGCCAGCAGGTCGGGGGATGGCTATGGCTACACCTTC. It encodes CASRSGDGYGYTF. The J gene is TRBJ1-2, the V gene TRBV6-1; possible D gene TRBD1, 5 bases. The CDR3 length is 13 residues. Trimming took 6 bases from V and 4 from J, leaving 12 bases between them. Germline lookup yields CDR1 MNHNS and CDR2 SASEGT.

This clone was counted only a few times. Here the CDR3 reads CASSLAEATELFF. The CDR3 DNA is TGTGCCAGCAGCTTAGCGGAGGCAACGGAGCTGTTTTTT. The chain couples TRBV7-2 to TRBJ2-2; perhaps TRBD2 as D (5 bases). Germline CDR1 and CDR2: SGHTA and FQGNSA. CDR3 length: 13 residues. With 0 bases removed from V and 10 bases from J, the gap between germline ends came to 9 bases.

The chain links TRBV5-8 to TRBJ1-5; unclear D gene. CDR3 length: 17 residues. Per germline, CDR1 SGHTS and CDR2 YDEGEE. The ends were cut back, 1 base at V and 0 bases at J, with 14 bases in the middle. CDR3 protein: CASSLYHAVGSNQPQHF. CDR3 bases: TGTGCCAGCAGCTTGTATCATGCGGTCGGTAGCAATCAGCCCCAGCATTTT.

Written as DNA, the CDR3 is TGTGCCAGCAGTGAACGGTCAGGACAGGGGTTTGGTTACTATGGCTACACCTTC. The encoded protein is CASSERSGQGFGYYGYTF. This sequence joins TRBV6-1 and TRBJ1-2; 9 nucleotides agree with TRBD1. The V gene's germline CDR1 is MNHNS and CDR2 SASEGT. This CDR3 contains 18 residues. V shed 2 bases, J shed 3 bases, and the junction held 13 bases outside the gene matches.

This clone is a singleton in its sample. This rearrangement joins TRBV11-1 to TRBJ1-6; D is undetermined. Germline CDR1 and CDR2: SGHAT and FQDESV (reference sequence). The CDR3 spans 13 residues. V was cut by 4 bases and J by 13 bases, with 14 bases left in between. This chain's CDR3 is CASSSMPMEPLHF. The CDR3, as DNA: TGTGCCAGCAGCTCTATGCCCATGGAGCCCCTCCACTTT.

The chain carries TRBV5-5 and TRBJ1-3; D is ambiguous. Germline CDR1 and CDR2: SGHKS and YYEKEE (reference sequence). V shed 0 bases and J shed 0 bases, with 7 bases lying between them. CDR3 length: 15 residues. The CDR3 DNA sequence: TGTGCCAGCAGCTTGGGGCCCCCCTCTGGAAACACCATATATTTT. This sequence encodes CASSLGPPSGNTIYF.